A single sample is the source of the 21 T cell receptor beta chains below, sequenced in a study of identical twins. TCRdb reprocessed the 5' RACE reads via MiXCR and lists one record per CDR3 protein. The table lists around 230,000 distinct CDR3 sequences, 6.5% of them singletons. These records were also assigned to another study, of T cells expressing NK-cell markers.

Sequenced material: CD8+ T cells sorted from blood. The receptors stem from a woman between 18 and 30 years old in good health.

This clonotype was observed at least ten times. The chain's CDR3 is CASSVEGVGSMDTDTQYF. In nucleotides, the CDR3 is TGTGCCAGCAGCGTAGAAGGAGTGGGATCGATGGACACAGATACGCAGTATTTT. The V and J genes are TRBV9 and TRBJ2-3; unclear D gene. The CDR3 has 18 residues. Germline V gene sequence: CDR1 SGDLS, CDR2 YYNGEE. The V and J ends lost 0 bases and 2 bases respectively, with 19 bases between them.

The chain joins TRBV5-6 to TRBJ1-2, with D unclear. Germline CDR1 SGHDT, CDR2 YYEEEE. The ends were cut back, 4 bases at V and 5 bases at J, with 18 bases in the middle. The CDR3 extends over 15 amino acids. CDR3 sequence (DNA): TGTGCCAGCAGCCGCCAAGAGGTACCAACATATGGCTACACCTTC. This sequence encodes CASSRQEVPTYGYTF. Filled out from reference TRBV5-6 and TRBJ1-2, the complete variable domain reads DAGVTQSPTHLIKTRGQQVTLRCSPKSGHDTVSWYQQALGQGPQFIFQYYEEEERQRGNFPDRFSGHQFPNYSSELNVNALLLGDSALYLCASSRQEVPTYGYTFGSGTRLTVV.

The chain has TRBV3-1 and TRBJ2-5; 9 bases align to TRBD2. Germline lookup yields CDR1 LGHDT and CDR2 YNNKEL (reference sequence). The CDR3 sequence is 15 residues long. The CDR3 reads CVRLVGGRARETQYF. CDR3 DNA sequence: TGTGTCAGGCTTGTGGGCGGGAGGGCCCGTGAGACCCAGTACTTC.

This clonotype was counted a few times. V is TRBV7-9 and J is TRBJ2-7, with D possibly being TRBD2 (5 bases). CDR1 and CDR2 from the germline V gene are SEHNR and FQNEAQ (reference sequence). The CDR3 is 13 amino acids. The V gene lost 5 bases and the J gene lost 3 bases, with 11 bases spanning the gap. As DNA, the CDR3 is TGTGCCAGCAGCGAGTCGGGGTACTACGAGCAGTACTTC. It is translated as CASSESGYYEQYF.

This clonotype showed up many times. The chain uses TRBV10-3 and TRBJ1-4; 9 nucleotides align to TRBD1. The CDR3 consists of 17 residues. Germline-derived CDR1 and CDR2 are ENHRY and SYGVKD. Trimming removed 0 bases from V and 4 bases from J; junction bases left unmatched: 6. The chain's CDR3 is CAISESETGGFNEKLFF. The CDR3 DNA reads TGTGCCATCAGTGAGTCGGAGACAGGGGGTTTTAATGAAAAACTGTTTTTT.

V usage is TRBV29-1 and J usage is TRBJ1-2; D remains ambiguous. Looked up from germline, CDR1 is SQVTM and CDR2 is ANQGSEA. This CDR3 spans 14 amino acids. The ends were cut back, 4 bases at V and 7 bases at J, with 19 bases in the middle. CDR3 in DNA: TGCAGCGTTGGTGAAGGAGGGTTTAATCGTGGCTACACCTTC. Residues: CSVGEGGFNRGYTF.

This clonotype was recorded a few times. Here the CDR3 DNA reads TGTGCCAGCAGTTACCACGCAGGTTACAATGAGCAGTTCTTC. Translating gives CASSYHAGYNEQFF. The chain recombines TRBV6-5 with TRBJ2-1, with D uncertain. Between the trimmed V and J ends, which lost 2 bases and 4 bases, there was a span of 9 bases. Germline V CDR1 and CDR2: MNHEY, SVGAGI. The CDR3 sequence is 14 residues long.

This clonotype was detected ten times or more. CDR3 protein: CASSRGWGASTDTQYF. The DNA for the CDR3 is TGTGCCAGCAGCCGGGGGTGGGGAGCGTCCACAGATACGCAGTATTTT. This sequence joins TRBV7-2 and TRBJ2-3, with D possibly TRBD2 on 6 matching bases. CDR3 length: 16 residues. Germline assignment: CDR1 SGHTA and CDR2 FQGNSA. V was clipped by 5 bases and J by 2 bases, with 17 bases between them. Full variable domain (rest looked up from reference TRBV7-2 and TRBJ2-3): GAGVSQSPSNKVTEKGKDVELRCDPISGHTALYWYRQSLGQGLEFLIYFQGNSAPDKSGLPSDRFSAERTGGSVSTLTIQRTQQEDSAVYLCASSRGWGASTDTQYFGPGTRLTVL.

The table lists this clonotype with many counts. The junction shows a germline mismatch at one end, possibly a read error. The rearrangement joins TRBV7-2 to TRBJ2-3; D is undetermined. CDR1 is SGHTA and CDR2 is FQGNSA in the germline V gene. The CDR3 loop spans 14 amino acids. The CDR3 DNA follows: TGTGCCAGCACCTTATGGGTCGGCGCAGATACGCAGTATTTT. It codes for CASTLWVGADTQYF.

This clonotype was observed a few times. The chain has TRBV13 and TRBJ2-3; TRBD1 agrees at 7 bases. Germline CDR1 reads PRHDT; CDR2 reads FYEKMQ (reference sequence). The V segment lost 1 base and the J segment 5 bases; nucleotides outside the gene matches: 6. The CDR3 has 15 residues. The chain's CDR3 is CASSLAGQVGDTQYF. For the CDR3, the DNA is TGTGCCAGCAGCTTAGCAGGACAGGTCGGAGATACGCAGTATTTT.

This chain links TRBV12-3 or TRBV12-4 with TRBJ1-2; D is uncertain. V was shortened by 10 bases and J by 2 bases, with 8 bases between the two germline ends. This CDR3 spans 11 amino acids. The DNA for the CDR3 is TGTGCCACTCAAGAGAACTATGGCTACACCTTC. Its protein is CATQENYGYTF.

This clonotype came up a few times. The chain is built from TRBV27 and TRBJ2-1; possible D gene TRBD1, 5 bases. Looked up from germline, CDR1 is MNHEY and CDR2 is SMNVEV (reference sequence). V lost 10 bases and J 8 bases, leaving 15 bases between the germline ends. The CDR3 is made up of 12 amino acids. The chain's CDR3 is CATRRGRYEQFF. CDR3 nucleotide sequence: TGTGCCACCCGAAGGGGCAGATATGAGCAGTTCTTC.

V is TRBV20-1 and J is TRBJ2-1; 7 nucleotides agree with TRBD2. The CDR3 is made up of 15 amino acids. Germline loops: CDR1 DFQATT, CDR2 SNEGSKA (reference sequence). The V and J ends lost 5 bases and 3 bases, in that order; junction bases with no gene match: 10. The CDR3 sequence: CSADGTKRGYNEQFF. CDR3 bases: TGCAGTGCTGACGGGACTAAGCGGGGCTACAATGAGCAGTTCTTC.

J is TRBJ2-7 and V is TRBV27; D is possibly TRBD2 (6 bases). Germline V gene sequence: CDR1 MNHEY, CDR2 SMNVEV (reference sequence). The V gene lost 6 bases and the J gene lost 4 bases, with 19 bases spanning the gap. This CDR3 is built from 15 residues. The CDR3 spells CASRPRGSGSYEQYF. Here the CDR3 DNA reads TGTGCCAGCAGGCCTAGAGGCAGCGGGTCTTACGAGCAGTACTTC.

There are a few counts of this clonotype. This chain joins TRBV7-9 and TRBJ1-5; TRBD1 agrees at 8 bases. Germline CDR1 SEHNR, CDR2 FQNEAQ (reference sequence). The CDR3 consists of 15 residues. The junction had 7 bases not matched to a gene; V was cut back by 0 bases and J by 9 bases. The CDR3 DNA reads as TGTGCCAGCAGCTTAGCGGACAGGGCTCCTGGGCCCCAGCATTTT. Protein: CASSLADRAPGPQHF.

DNA of the CDR3: TGTGCCAGCATCTCGGGGGGGTCCTACAATGAGCAGTTCTTC. It is translated as CASISGGSYNEQFF. The chain carries TRBV2 and TRBJ2-1; the match to TRBD2 covers 8 bases. The CDR3 loop spans 14 amino acids. Germline V CDR1 and CDR2: SNHLY, FYNNEI. Trimming removed 7 bases from V and 1 base from J; junction bases left unmatched: 3.

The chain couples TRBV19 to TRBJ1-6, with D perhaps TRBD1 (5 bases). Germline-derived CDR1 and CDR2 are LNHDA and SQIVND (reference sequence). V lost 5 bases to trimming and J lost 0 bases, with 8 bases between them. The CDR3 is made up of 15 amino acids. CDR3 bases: TGTGCCAGTAGTTGGGGCATCTCCTATAATTCACCCCTCCACTTT. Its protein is CASSWGISYNSPLHF. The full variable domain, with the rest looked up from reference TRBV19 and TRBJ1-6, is DGGITQSPKYLFRKEGQNVTLSCEQNLNHDAMYWYRQDPGQGLRLIYYSQIVNDFQKGDIAEGYSVSREKKESFPLTVTSAQKNPTAFYLCASSWGISYNSPLHFGNGTRLTVT.

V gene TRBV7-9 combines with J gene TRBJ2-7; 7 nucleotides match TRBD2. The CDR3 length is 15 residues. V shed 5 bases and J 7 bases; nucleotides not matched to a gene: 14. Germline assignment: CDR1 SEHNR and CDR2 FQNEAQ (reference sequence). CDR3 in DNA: TGTGCCAGCAGCCCTCAGGGAGGGCCCGCGGAGGAGCAGTACTTC. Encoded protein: CASSPQGGPAEEQYF. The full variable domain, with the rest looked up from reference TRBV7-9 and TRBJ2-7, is DTGVSQNPRHKITKRGQNVTFRCDPISEHNRLYWYRQTLGQGPEFLTYFQNEAQLEKSRLLSDRFSAERPKGSFSTLEIQRTEQGDSAMYLCASSPQGGPAEEQYFGPGTRLTVT.

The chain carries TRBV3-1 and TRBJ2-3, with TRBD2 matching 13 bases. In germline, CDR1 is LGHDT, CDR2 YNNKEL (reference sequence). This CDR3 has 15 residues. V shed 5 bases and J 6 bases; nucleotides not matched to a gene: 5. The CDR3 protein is CASSTGTSGADTQYF. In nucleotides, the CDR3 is TGTGCCAGCAGCACCGGGACTAGCGGGGCTGATACGCAGTATTTT.

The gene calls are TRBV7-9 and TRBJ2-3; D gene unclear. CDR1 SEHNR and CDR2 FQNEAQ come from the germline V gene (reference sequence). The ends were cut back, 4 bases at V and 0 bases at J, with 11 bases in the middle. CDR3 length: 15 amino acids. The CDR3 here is CASSSTTNSTDTQYF. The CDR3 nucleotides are TGTGCCAGCAGCTCCACGACAAACAGCACAGATACGCAGTATTTT.

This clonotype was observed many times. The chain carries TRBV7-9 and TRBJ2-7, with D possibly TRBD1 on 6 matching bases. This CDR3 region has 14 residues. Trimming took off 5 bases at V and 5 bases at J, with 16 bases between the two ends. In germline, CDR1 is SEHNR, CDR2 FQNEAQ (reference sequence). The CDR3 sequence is CASSPQGSGNEQYF. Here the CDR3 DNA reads TGTGCCAGCAGCCCCCAGGGGTCGGGCAACGAGCAGTACTTC.